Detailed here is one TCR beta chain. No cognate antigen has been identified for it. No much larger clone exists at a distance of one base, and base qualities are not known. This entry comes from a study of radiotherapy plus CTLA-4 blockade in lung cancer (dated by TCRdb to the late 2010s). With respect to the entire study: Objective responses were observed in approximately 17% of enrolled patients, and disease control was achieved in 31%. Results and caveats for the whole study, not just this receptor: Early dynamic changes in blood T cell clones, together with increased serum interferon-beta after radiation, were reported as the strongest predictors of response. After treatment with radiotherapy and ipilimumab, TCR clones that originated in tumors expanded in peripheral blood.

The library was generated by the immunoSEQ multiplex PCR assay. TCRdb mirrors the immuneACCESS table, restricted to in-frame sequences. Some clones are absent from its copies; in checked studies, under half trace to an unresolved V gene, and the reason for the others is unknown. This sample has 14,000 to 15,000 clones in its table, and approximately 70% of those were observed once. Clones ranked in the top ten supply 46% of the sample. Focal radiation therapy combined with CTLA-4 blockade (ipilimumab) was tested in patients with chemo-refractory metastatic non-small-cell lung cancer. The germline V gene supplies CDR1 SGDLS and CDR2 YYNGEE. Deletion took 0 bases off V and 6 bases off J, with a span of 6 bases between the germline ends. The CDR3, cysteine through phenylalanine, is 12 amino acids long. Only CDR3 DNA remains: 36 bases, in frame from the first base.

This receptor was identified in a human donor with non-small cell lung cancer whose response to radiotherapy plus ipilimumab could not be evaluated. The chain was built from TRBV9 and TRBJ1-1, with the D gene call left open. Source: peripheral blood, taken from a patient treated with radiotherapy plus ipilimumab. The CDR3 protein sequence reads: CASSVEGAEAFF. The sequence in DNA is TGTGCCAGCAGCGTAGAGGGAGCTGAAGCTTTCTTT.